Listed below are T cell receptor beta chains from one sample, sequenced in a study of cytomegalovirus exposure and HLA in healthy donors. The data were produced by immunoSEQ multiplex PCR, yet TCRdb's version contains in-frame clones alone and is incomplete. The table lists about 140,000 clones, more than 75% of them singletons, with roughly 3.4% in the top ten. Sequencing used PBMCs. These receptors were collected from a man younger than 30 in good health and CMV-seropositive. CDR3s include the opening cysteine and the closing phenylalanine or tryptophan. Fields, in order: J gene, D gene, clone size, V gene, CDR3 length, CDR3 protein, CDR3 DNA. D genes are given only for firm matches. Clone size is not always given. Where it is, it says once, few, many or a class for expanded clones.

>TRBJ2-5|.|.|TRBV21-1|14
CASSKGGRAETQYF
TGTGCCAGCAGCAAAGGAGGCAGGGCAGAGACCCAGTACTTC
>TRBJ2-7|.|.|TRBV5-1|13
CASSGEPGNEQYF
TGCGCCAGCAGCGGCGAACCAGGGAACGAGCAGTACTTC
>TRBJ2-5|TRBD2|.|TRBV9|16
CASSVEGATSGETQYF
TGTGCCAGCAGCGTAGAAGGTGCGACTAGCGGTGAGACCCAGTACTTC
>TRBJ2-1|.|.|TRBV4-1|15
CASSPSAVSYNEQFF
TGCGCCAGCAGCCCGAGCGCTGTCTCCTACAATGAGCAGTTCTTC
>TRBJ1-4|.|.|TRBV9|14
CASSGALTNEKLFF
TGTGCCAGCAGCGGGGCCCTAACTAATGAAAAACTGTTTTTT
>TRBJ2-5|.|.|TRBV27|12
CASKRGRETQYF
TGTGCCAGCAAAAGGGGTAGGGAGACCCAGTACTTC
>TRBJ1-5|.|.|TRBV28|14
CASSPGSGNQPQHF
TGTGCCAGCAGTCCCGGTAGCGGCAATCAGCCCCAGCATTTT
>TRBJ2-3|TRBD2|.|TRBV30|17
CAWSAPLAGDHTDTQYF
TGTGCCTGGAGCGCCCCACTAGCGGGAGACCACACAGATACGCAGTATTTT
>TRBJ2-7|TRBD2|.|TRBV4-1|17
CASSQSGAAGGSYEQYF
TGCGCCAGCAGCCAATCGGGGGCCGCGGGAGGATCCTACGAGCAGTACTTC
>TRBJ2-7|.|.|TRBV7-8|15
CASSRDRKGAGEQYF
TGTGCCAGCAGCCGTGACAGGAAAGGAGCGGGGGAGCAGTACTTC
>TRBJ1-1|.|.|TRBV30|13
CAWSVRRDTEAFF
TGTGCCTGGAGTGTACGGAGGGACACTGAAGCTTTCTTT
>TRBJ2-7|.|.|TRBV4-1|15
CASSQVSSGKNEQYF
TGCGCCAGCAGCCAAGTTTCTTCGGGAAAGAACGAGCAGTACTTC
>TRBJ1-1|TRBD1|few|TRBV19|15
CASSERQGTNTEAFF
TGTGCCAGTAGCGAACGACAGGGAACGAACACTGAAGCTTTCTTT
>TRBJ1-1|.|.|TRBV6-4|12
CASSDSGSEAFF
TGTGCCAGCAGTGACTCGGGCTCTGAAGCTTTCTTT
>TRBJ2-1|TRBD2|.|TRBV28|17
CASSRVRSSGRANEQFF
TGTGCCAGCAGTCGGGTAAGAAGTAGCGGGAGGGCTAATGAGCAGTTCTTC
>TRBJ1-3|.|.|TRBV5-5|15
CASSLMRFSGNTIYF
TGTGCCAGCAGCTTGATGCGCTTCTCTGGAAACACCATATATTTT
>TRBJ2-5|TRBD2|.|TRBV28|15
CASSLSQGGQETQYF
TGTGCCAGCAGTTTAAGCCAGGGAGGGCAAGAGACCCAGTACTTC
>TRBJ2-7|TRBD1|.|TRBV30|15
CAWEEGQGFSLEQYF
TGTGCCTGGGAGGAGGGACAGGGATTCTCCCTCGAGCAGTACTTC
>TRBJ1-1|.|few|TRBV6-5|15
CASSYGPHLNTEAFF
TGTGCCAGCAGTTATGGGCCACACTTGAACACTGAAGCTTTCTTT
>TRBJ1-1|TRBD1|.|TRBV2|16
CASSEAHTGGSYEAFF
TGTGCCAGCAGTGAAGCGCACACAGGGGGAAGCTATGAAGCTTTCTTT
>TRBJ1-6|.|.|TRBV30|13
CAWSGGLQSPLHF
TGTGCCTGGAGTGGTGGACTTCAATCACCCCTCCACTTT
>TRBJ1-5|.|.|TRBV12-5|16
CASALDSRHSNQPQHF
TGTGCTAGTGCTCTGGACAGCCGCCATAGCAATCAGCCCCAGCATTTT
>TRBJ2-7|.|.|TRBV2|18
CASSERGSGTGGAREQYF
TGTGCCAGCAGTGAAAGGGGTTCGGGAACCGGCGGGGCGCGAGAGCAGTACTTC
>TRBJ2-7|.|.|TRBV15|14
CATREIGAAYEQYF
TGTGCCACCAGGGAGATAGGGGCGGCCTACGAGCAGTACTTC
>TRBJ2-1|TRBD1|.|TRBV19|14
CASRPDRGYNEQFF
TGTGCCAGTAGACCGGACAGGGGGTACAATGAGCAGTTCTTC
>TRBJ2-2|TRBD1|once|TRBV30|18
CAWRTHHWDRGGTGELFF
TGTGCCTGGAGGACCCATCATTGGGACAGGGGGGGGACCGGGGAGCTGTTTTTT
>TRBJ2-1|TRBD2|.|TRBV2|15
CASRPLAGVLGEQFF
TGTGCCAGCAGACCCCTAGCGGGAGTGCTTGGGGAGCAGTTCTTC
>TRBJ2-6|TRBD1|.|TRBV19|14
CASQRTGIANVLTF
TGTGCCAGTCAGAGGACAGGGATAGCCAACGTCCTGACTTTC
>TRBJ2-7|TRBD2|.|TRBV5-8|14
CASSSGLAAYEQYF
TGTGCCAGCAGCTCGGGACTAGCGGCTTACGAGCAGTACTTC
>TRBJ2-7|.|.|TRBV6-1|13
CAAAGTPAWEQYF
TGTGCCGCTGCCGGGACTCCGGCGTGGGAGCAGTACTTC
>TRBJ2-1|TRBD1|.|TRBV5-1|13
CASSYRTGHEQFF
TGCGCCAGCAGCTACAGGACAGGGCATGAGCAGTTCTTC
>TRBJ1-1|.|.|TRBV27|17
CASSLHGGWGMNTEAFF
TGTGCCAGCAGTCTCCACGGGGGGTGGGGGATGAACACTGAAGCTTTCTTT
>TRBJ2-5|TRBD2|.|TRBV13|16
CASSHGTSGYQETQYF
TGTGCCAGCAGCCACGGGACTAGCGGGTACCAAGAGACCCAGTACTTC
>TRBJ2-7|TRBD1|.|TRBV11-1|16
CASSHLTGTVTYEQYF
TGTGCCAGCAGCCATTTAACCGGGACAGTAACCTACGAGCAGTACTTC
>TRBJ2-5|TRBD1|.|TRBV2|15
CASSAFTGGQETQYF
TGTGCCAGCAGTGCCTTTACAGGGGGCCAAGAGACCCAGTACTTC
>TRBJ2-5|.|.|TRBV10-3|13
CATMREPQETQYF
TGTGCCACCATGAGGGAACCCCAAGAGACCCAGTACTTC
>TRBJ2-7|.|.|TRBV29-1|12
CSVWGTTYEQYF
TGCAGCGTTTGGGGGACAACCTACGAGCAGTACTTC
>TRBJ2-6|TRBD1|once|TRBV7-9|18
CASSLVDRTVSGANVLTF
TGTGCCAGCAGCTTAGTGGACAGGACCGTCTCTGGGGCCAACGTCCTGACTTTC
>TRBJ2-2|.|once|TRBV4-2|15
CASSREGLGPRQLFF
TGTGCCAGCAGCCGCGAGGGACTTGGGCCAAGACAGCTGTTTTTT
>TRBJ2-2|.|.|TRBV6-5|14
CASSSDRDTGELFF
TGTGCCAGCAGTTCGGACAGAGACACCGGGGAGCTGTTTTTT
>TRBJ1-5|.|once|TRBV6-5|13
CASRAGLVQPQHF
TGTGCCAGCAGGGCTGGACTGGTTCAGCCCCAGCATTTT
>TRBJ2-1|.|.|TRBV28|13
CASRSFSVNEQFF
TGTGCCAGCAGATCCTTTAGCGTCAATGAGCAGTTCTTC
>TRBJ1-2|.|.|TRBV29-1|11
CSVEVLGGYTF
TGCAGCGTTGAGGTCCTAGGCGGCTACACCTTC
>TRBJ1-3|.|.|TRBV19|14
CASQPVDSVDTIYF
TGTGCCAGCCAACCAGTGGACAGCGTGGACACCATATATTTT
>TRBJ2-7|.|.|TRBV11-2|13
CASSLGALYEQYF
TGTGCCAGCAGCTTAGGGGCGTTGTACGAGCAGTACTTC
>TRBJ1-2|TRBD1|.|TRBV27|15
CASSYAGGEVNGYTF
TGTGCCAGCAGTTATGCAGGGGGCGAAGTAAATGGCTACACCTTC
>TRBJ1-1|.|few|TRBV7-2|14
CASSSGSMNTEAFF
TGTGCCAGCAGCTCGGGGAGCATGAACACTGAAGCTTTCTTT
>TRBJ1-1|TRBD1|once|TRBV4-1|16
CASSQDVAGGYTEAFF
TGCGCCAGCAGCCAAGACGTCGCAGGGGGCTACACTGAAGCTTTCTTT
>TRBJ1-5|TRBD1|.|TRBV6-5|14
CASSWDRGSQPQHF
TGTGCCAGCAGCTGGGACAGGGGGAGTCAGCCCCAGCATTTT
>TRBJ2-7|.|.|TRBV29-1|13
CSVAAGLSYEQYF
TGCAGCGTTGCGGCAGGCCTCTCCTACGAGCAGTACTTC
>TRBJ1-2|.|.|TRBV2|14
CASNLEEGNYGYTF
TGTGCCTCAAACTTAGAGGAGGGCAACTATGGCTACACCTTC